Below are 31 T cell receptor beta chains sequenced from a single sample in a study of shared T cell receptors in the human thymus. Sequencing used immunoSEQ multiplex PCR; TCRdb keeps in-frame clones, though not all of them. This table has hundreds of thousands of clones, around 87% appearing once. This sample also appeared in a second study, on human thymus T cells.

The sample comprised thymocytes. The receptors were gathered from a boy in the first two years of life with a congenital heart defect.

V is TRBV27 and J is TRBJ2-7; 9 bases are shared with TRBD2. CDR3 length: 15 amino acids. The J segment lost 2 bases and the V segment lost 3 bases, leaving 5 bases of the junction unmatched. Germline values: CDR1 MNHEY, CDR2 SMNVEV (reference sequence). In DNA form, the CDR3 reads TGTGCCAGCAGTTTCGGTAGCGGGGGAACCTACGAGCAGTACTTC. As protein: CASSFGSGGTYEQYF.

CDR3: CASSLVRDSRYEQYF. CDR3 sequence (DNA): TGCGCCAGCAGCTTGGTCCGGGACAGCAGGTACGAGCAGTACTTC. The chain employs TRBV5-1 and TRBJ2-7; 7 bases match TRBD1. The CDR3 contains 15 residues. Germline V gene sequence: CDR1 SGHRS, CDR2 YFSETQ. Trimming cost V 0 bases and J 4 bases; bases outside gene matches: 7. Combining the CDR3 with reference TRBV5-1 and TRBJ2-7 gives the whole variable domain KAGVTQTPRYLIKTRGQQVTLSCSPISGHRSVSWYQQTPGQGLQFLFEYFSETQRNKGNFPGRFSGRQFSNSRSEMNVSTLELGDSALYLCASSLVRDSRYEQYFGPGTRLTVT.

The chain employs TRBV5-1 and TRBJ1-1, with D hard to call. Germline V gene lookup returns CDR1 SGHRS and CDR2 YFSETQ. The CDR3 has 11 amino acids. Between the trimmed V and J ends, which lost 5 bases and 1 base, there was a span of 3 bases. The CDR3 reads CASSKNTEAFF. In nucleotides, the CDR3 is TGCGCCAGCAGTAAGAACACTGAAGCTTTCTTT. Using reference TRBV5-1 and TRBJ1-1 for the parts outside the CDR3, the full variable domain is KAGVTQTPRYLIKTRGQQVTLSCSPISGHRSVSWYQQTPGQGLQFLFEYFSETQRNKGNFPGRFSGRQFSNSRSEMNVSTLELGDSALYLCASSKNTEAFFGQGTRLTVV.

The chain is built from TRBV6-1 and TRBJ2-3; possibly TRBD1 for D (6 bases). This CDR3 has 16 residues. Germline assignment: CDR1 MNHNS and CDR2 SASEGT. The ends were cut back, 6 bases at V and 4 bases at J, with 20 bases in the middle. The CDR3 bases are TGTGCCAGCAGGGAACAGGGCCGCAGTGAGGCAGATACGCAGTATTTT. It specifies CASREQGRSEADTQYF.

The V gene is TRBV27, the J gene TRBJ2-6; D is possibly TRBD1 (5 bases). The germline V and J ends were trimmed by 5 bases and 0 bases, with 14 bases remaining between them. The germline V gene encodes CDR1 MNHEY and CDR2 SMNVEV (reference sequence). The CDR3 totals 17 residues. CDR3: CASSQQAPNSGANVLTF. CDR3 nucleotide sequence: TGTGCCAGCAGTCAACAGGCGCCTAACTCTGGGGCCAACGTCCTGACTTTC. The complete variable domain, with remaining parts taken from reference TRBV27 and TRBJ2-6, reads EAQVTQNPRYLITVTGKKLTVTCSQNMNHEYMSWYRQDPGLGLRQIYYSMNVEVTDKGDVPEGYKVSRKEKRNFPLILESPSPNQTSLYFCASSQQAPNSGANVLTFGAGSRLTVL.

This rearrangement joins TRBV5-6 to TRBJ2-1; 9 bases agree with TRBD1. Germline CDR1 is SGHDT and CDR2 is YYEEEE. CDR3 length: 13 residues. J was trimmed by 12 bases and V by 4 bases; bases with no gene match: 8. This chain's CDR3 is CASSPRDREGQFF. In DNA, the CDR3 is TGTGCCAGCAGCCCTAGGGACAGGGAGGGGCAGTTCTTC.

This clone was seen a handful of times. V is TRBV14 and J is TRBJ1-4; D is possibly TRBD1 (5 bases). Trimming removed 1 base from V and 6 bases from J, with 9 bases in between. CDR1 and CDR2 (germline): SGHDN, FVKESK. The CDR3 loop spans 14 amino acids. CDR3 loop: CASSQVRGDEKLFF. CDR3 DNA sequence: TGTGCCAGCAGCCAAGTTAGGGGTGATGAAAAACTGTTTTTT.

The chain uses TRBV13 and TRBJ2-7, with 8 nucleotides matching TRBD2. The length of the CDR3 is 18 residues. V dropped 4 bases and J dropped 1; count of bases not matched to a gene: 15. CDR1 and CDR2 from the germline V gene are PRHDT and FYEKMQ (reference sequence). The CDR3 DNA reads TGTGCCAGCAGCTCAGATTTCCGGGAGGGGGGGAATTCCTACGAGCAGTACTTC. This sequence encodes CASSSDFREGGNSYEQYF. Filled out from reference TRBV13 and TRBJ2-7, the complete variable domain reads AAGVIQSPRHLIKEKRETATLKCYPIPRHDTVYWYQQGPGQDPQFLISFYEKMQSDKGSIPDRFSAQQFSDYHSELNMSSLELGDSALYFCASSSDFREGGNSYEQYFGPGTRLTVT.

The V gene is TRBV5-1, the J gene TRBJ2-7; 10 bases align to TRBD1. V dropped 3 bases and J dropped 3; count of bases not matched to a gene: 6. This CDR3 contains 15 residues. Germline V gene lookup returns CDR1 SGHRS and CDR2 YFSETQ. Here the CDR3 reads CASSSGRTGGYEQYF. The DNA of the CDR3 is TGCGCCAGCAGCTCCGGAAGGACAGGGGGCTACGAGCAGTACTTC.

This chain uses TRBV5-1 with TRBJ2-3; 8 bases agree with TRBD1. This CDR3 contains 16 residues. Losses at the gene ends were 4 bases for V and 2 bases for J; bases not matched to a gene: 9. Per the germline V gene, CDR1 is SGHRS and CDR2 is YFSETQ. The CDR3 reads CASSQLGQGFTDTQYF. The CDR3 bases are TGCGCCAGCAGCCAACTCGGACAGGGCTTCACAGATACGCAGTATTTT.

This clone was found once. The chain recombines TRBV4-2 with TRBJ2-4, with 7 bases aligning to TRBD1. This CDR3 region has 18 residues. The germline gives CDR1 LGHNA, CDR2 YNFKEQ. J gave up 0 bases and V 0 bases, and 8 bases lay outside the gene matches. The CDR3 DNA is TGTGCCAGCAGCCAAGATAGGGGGCAGAACCTAGCCAAAAACATTCAGTACTTC. Translated: CASSQDRGQNLAKNIQYF.

CDR3 sequence reads: CASSPSGPYEKLFF. DNA for the CDR3: TGTGCCAGCAGCCCCTCAGGGCCGTACGAAAAACTGTTTTTT. The chain links TRBV7-9 to TRBJ1-4, with D perhaps matching TRBD1 (5 bases). This CDR3 is built from 14 residues. In germline, CDR1 is SEHNR, CDR2 FQNEAQ (reference sequence). V was clipped by 5 bases and J by 8 bases, with 15 bases between them.

This chain joins TRBV6-5 and TRBJ2-7; 7 bases are a match to TRBD1. Germline CDR1 reads MNHEY; CDR2 reads SVGAGI. There are 15 residues in the CDR3. The V segment lost 7 bases and the J segment 4 bases; nucleotides outside the gene matches: 13. The CDR3 spells CASTRSRDSGYEQYF. The CDR3 DNA follows: TGTGCCAGCACCCGGAGCCGGGACAGCGGATACGAGCAGTACTTC.

The rearrangement links TRBV2 to TRBJ1-1, with TRBD1 identical over 7 bases. V trimming: 5 bases; J trimming: 4 bases; junction bases outside the gene matches: 10. Germline V lookup: CDR1 SNHLY, CDR2 FYNNEI. The CDR3 totals 15 residues. In DNA, the CDR3 is TGTGCCAGCAGTTTAAAGGGGGCGCGGAGCACTGAAGCTTTCTTT. Encoded protein: CASSLKGARSTEAFF.

The V and J genes are TRBV25-1 and TRBJ2-7; TRBD2 aligns across 10 bases. Germline CDR1 is MGHDK and CDR2 is SYGVNS. The CDR3 consists of 16 residues. V lost 0 bases and J lost 3; bases outside the gene matches: 5. DNA for the CDR3: TGTGCCAGCAGTGAATATTCTAGCGGGAGTCGCTACGAGCAGTACTTC. This codes for CASSEYSSGSRYEQYF.

Comments on this clone: Compared with germline, one end of the junction differs, possibly owing to a read error. The V call is TRBV6-1, the J call TRBJ2-7; 9 nucleotides line up with TRBD2. This CDR3 has 15 residues. Germline V gene data show CDR1 as MNHNS and CDR2 as SASEGT. The DNA for the CDR3 is TGTGCCAGCAGTGAAGGAAACCTTCGCCGTGGGACTAGCCGCTTC. Its translation is CASSEGNLRRGTSRF.

The chain joins TRBV9 to TRBJ1-2, with a tentative D call TRBD1 (5 bases). Germline V lookup: CDR1 SGDLS, CDR2 YYNGEE. V was trimmed by 0 bases and J by 4 bases, leaving 7 bases between them. This CDR3 is 13 amino acids long. DNA of the CDR3: TGTGCCAGCAGCGTAGAGGGGCTCTATGGCTACACCTTC. Amino acids: CASSVEGLYGYTF.

V gene TRBV27 combines with J gene TRBJ2-2, with 11 bases aligning to TRBD2. Germline CDR1 reads MNHEY; CDR2 reads SMNVEV (reference sequence). There are 16 residues in the CDR3. J was trimmed by 2 bases and V by 4 bases; bases with no gene match: 3. This CDR3 reads CASSSGLAVNTGELFF. The CDR3 nucleotides are TGTGCCAGCAGTTCGGGACTAGCGGTAAACACCGGGGAGCTGTTTTTT.

This rearrangement joins TRBV5-5 to TRBJ1-6, with D possibly TRBD1 on 6 matching bases. Germline V gene sequence: CDR1 SGHKS, CDR2 YYEKEE (reference sequence). There are 16 residues in the CDR3. V was cut by 0 bases and J by 6 bases, with 13 bases left in between. CDR3 in amino acids: CASSLVVGAGNSPLHF. The CDR3 region has the DNA TGTGCCAGCAGCTTGGTTGTGGGGGCGGGTAATTCACCCCTCCACTTT.

The rearrangement links TRBV11-2 to TRBJ1-6, with 8 bases lining up with TRBD1. Trimming took 8 bases from V and 6 from J; bases not matched to a gene: 9. In germline, CDR1 is SGHAT, CDR2 FQNNGV. This CDR3 contains 15 residues. The CDR3 DNA sequence: TGTGCCAGCCAAGGGCAGGGGGCCCTTAATTCACCCCTCCACTTT. Residues: CASQGQGALNSPLHF.

V is TRBV5-1 and J is TRBJ2-1; tentatively, D is TRBD2 (6 bases). This CDR3 is built from 16 residues. V lost 4 bases, J lost 3 bases, and 17 bases lay in between. Germline V CDR1 and CDR2: SGHRS, YFSETQ. DNA of the CDR3: TGCGCCAGCAGCCCCCCCCGGGACTCCGTCTACAATGAGCAGTTCTTC. Residues: CASSPPRDSVYNEQFF.

The chain links TRBV5-4 to TRBJ2-7, with 7 positions matching TRBD1. The CDR3 covers 12 residues. The trim removed 5 bases at V and 5 bases at J, leaving 4 bases unmatched. From germline, CDR1 is SGHNT and CDR2 YYREEE (reference sequence). Here the CDR3 reads CASSTGVHEQYF. The CDR3, as DNA: TGTGCCAGCAGTACAGGGGTCCACGAGCAGTACTTC.

The V call is TRBV19, the J call TRBJ1-5; D is perhaps TRBD1 (6 bases). The V end was cut by 5 bases, the J end by 2 bases, with 16 bases between. Germline V gene data show CDR1 as LNHDA and CDR2 as SQIVND (reference sequence). The CDR3 is 16 amino acids. This CDR3 is CASSLPQDRRNQPQHF. Written as DNA, the CDR3 is TGTGCCAGTAGTCTCCCACAGGACAGACGCAATCAGCCCCAGCATTTT. The whole variable domain, filled in from reference TRBV19 and TRBJ1-5, reads DGGITQSPKYLFRKEGQNVTLSCEQNLNHDAMYWYRQDPGQGLRLIYYSQIVNDFQKGDIAEGYSVSREKKESFPLTVTSAQKNPTAFYLCASSLPQDRRNQPQHFGDGTRLSIL.

This chain links TRBV5-1 with TRBJ1-6; D not certain. CDR3 length equals 14 residues. Looked up from germline, CDR1 is SGHRS and CDR2 is YFSETQ. The ends were cut back, 4 bases at V and 5 bases at J, with 10 bases in the middle. CDR3 bases: TGCGCCAGCAGCGGCGGGCCCGATAATTCACCCCTCCACTTT. Its translation: CASSGGPDNSPLHF.

This clone was found a few times. CDR3 protein: CASSLGRSGNTIYF. Here the CDR3 DNA reads TGTGCCAGCAGTTTGGGCCGCTCTGGAAACACCATATATTTT. The V and J genes are TRBV28 and TRBJ1-3; D is ambiguous. The CDR3 totals 14 residues. The V end lost 3 bases, the J end lost 0 bases, and 6 bases lay between the germline ends. The germline V gene encodes CDR1 MDHEN and CDR2 SYDVKM.

The rearrangement uses TRBV9 and TRBJ1-5; the D gene is possibly TRBD1 (6 bases). This CDR3 has 16 amino acids. Germline loops: CDR1 SGDLS, CDR2 YYNGEE. With 4 bases removed from V and 1 base from J, the gap between germline ends came to 15 bases. The CDR3 protein is CASSPQDRNSNQPQHF. The CDR3 DNA reads TGTGCCAGCAGCCCCCAGGACAGAAACAGCAATCAGCCCCAGCATTTT.

About this clone: One junction end does not reproduce the germline sequence, and a read error may be involved. This chain connects TRBV7-6 to TRBJ2-2; D possibly corresponds to TRBD2 (6 bases). CDR3 length: 16 residues. Germline V gene lookup returns CDR1 SGHVS and CDR2 FNYEAQ. CDR3 DNA sequence: TGTGCCAGCAGCTTCCTTGGCGGGGTGAACCCCGGGGAGCTGTTTTTT. Its protein is CASSFLGGVNPGELFF.

This chain joins TRBV9 and TRBJ2-7, with D unresolved. V dropped 1 base and J dropped 0 bases, with 8 bases sitting between them. Germline CDR1 reads SGDLS; CDR2 reads YYNGEE. This CDR3 contains 14 residues. CDR3 sequence (DNA): TGTGCCAGCAGCGTACTTCCGAGCTCCTACGAGCAGTACTTC. It is translated as CASSVLPSSYEQYF.

For the CDR3, the DNA is TGTGCCAGCAGTAACAGGGGTTATCAGCCCCAGCATTTT. This gives the protein CASSNRGYQPQHF. The chain combines TRBV28 with TRBJ1-5; 7 bases map to TRBD1. The germline V gene has CDR1 MDHEN and CDR2 SYDVKM. V lost 5 bases to trimming and J lost 5 bases; unmatched junction nucleotides: 3. The CDR3 extends over 13 amino acids.

The V and J genes are TRBV5-6 and TRBJ1-1, with a tentative D call TRBD1 (5 bases). Trimming pared 1 base from V and 6 bases from J, leaving 22 bases between. Germline V lookup: CDR1 SGHDT, CDR2 YYEEEE. This CDR3 contains 17 residues. Here the CDR3 DNA reads TGTGCCAGCAGCTTGATTTGGGAGGACACCGACCAGCCTGAAGCTTTCTTT. It yields the protein CASSLIWEDTDQPEAFF.

The rearrangement links TRBV5-1 to TRBJ2-3; TRBD2 matches at 7 bases. This CDR3 region has 17 residues. V was pared by 3 bases and J by 2 bases, with 12 bases of the junction left unmatched. Germline V gives CDR1 SGHRS, CDR2 YFSETQ. The CDR3 here is CASSSGLGPFFTDTQYF. The CDR3 DNA is TGCGCCAGCAGCTCCGGACTAGGGCCCTTTTTCACAGATACGCAGTATTTT.